The 25 T cell receptor beta chains listed next were all sequenced from one sample in a study of T cells in localized non-small cell lung cancer (dated by TCRdb to about 2020). Library generation was performed with the immunoSEQ multiplex PCR assay. TCRdb provides this immuneACCESS table in a form limited to in-frame rearrangements. Some clones are lacking; in checked studies, under half of them reflect an unresolved V gene, and why the rest are absent is not known. This sample is represented by about 53,000 clones; around four fifths of them were singletons. The biggest ten clones account for 17% of the sample. The input for sequencing was peripheral blood mononuclear cells, taken before any cancer treatment. Receptors were obtained from a man aged 40-75 years with stage III lung adenocarcinoma.

V usage is TRBV27 and J usage is TRBJ2-3, with TRBD1 matching over 8 bases. From germline, CDR1 is MNHEY and CDR2 SMNVEV (reference sequence). The V and J ends lost 5 bases and 4 bases, in that order; junction bases with no gene match: 11. The CDR3 has 16 residues. The CDR3 is CASSPLGQGGSDTQYF. The CDR3 nucleotides read TGTGCCAGCAGTCCCCTCGGACAGGGAGGATCAGATACGCAGTATTTT.

The chain uses TRBV30 and TRBJ1-1; unclear D gene. The CDR3 loop spans 12 amino acids. V lost 2 bases and J lost 11, with 15 bases in between. In germline, CDR1 is GTSNPN, CDR2 SVGIG (reference sequence). CDR3: CAWSQTGSRAFF. The CDR3 nucleotides are TGTGCCTGGAGTCAGACCGGGTCCAGGGCTTTCTTT. Together with reference TRBV30 and TRBJ1-1, the CDR3 gives the full variable domain: SQTIHQWPATLVQPVGSPLSLECTVEGTSNPNLYWYRQAAGRGLQLLFYSVGIGQISSEVPQNLSASRPQDRQFILSSKKLLLSDSGFYLCAWSQTGSRAFFGQGTRLTVV.

CDR3 in amino acids: CASAQGNTDTQYF. DNA for the CDR3: TGTGCCAGCGCCCAGGGTAACACAGATACGCAGTATTTT. The chain has TRBV2 and TRBJ2-3; a weak D match, TRBD1 (5 bases). This CDR3 has 13 residues. Germline V gives CDR1 SNHLY, CDR2 FYNNEI. Deletions cut 8 bases from V and 2 bases from J, with 11 bases between.

This clone was observed a single time. The rearrangement links TRBV5-4 to TRBJ2-3; 8 positions match TRBD2. V shed 3 bases and J 1 base; nucleotides not matched to a gene: 10. Germline V gene lookup returns CDR1 SGHNT and CDR2 YYREEE (reference sequence). This CDR3 has 17 residues. CDR3 protein: CASSSPMGSGGTDTQYF. DNA of the CDR3: TGTGCCAGCAGCTCCCCAATGGGTAGCGGGGGCACAGATACGCAGTATTTT.

The chain couples TRBV30 to TRBJ2-3; 8 bases align to TRBD2. Germline CDR1 GTSNPN, CDR2 SVGIG (reference sequence). Unmatched junction bases numbered 3, after V lost 5 bases and J lost 2 bases. This CDR3 contains 13 residues. The CDR3 is CAWGGLVTDTQYF. For the CDR3, the DNA is TGTGCCTGGGGGGGACTAGTCACAGATACGCAGTATTTT.

The J gene is TRBJ2-7, the V gene TRBV28; D may be TRBD1 (5 bases). Trimming stripped 4 bases from V and 4 bases from J, with 11 bases between. The length of the CDR3 is 13 residues. Germline-derived CDR1 and CDR2 are MDHEN and SYDVKM. The CDR3 loop is CASSSPQGYEQYF. The CDR3 DNA reads TGTGCCAGCAGTTCCCCTCAGGGATACGAGCAGTACTTC.

The genes are TRBV25-1 and TRBJ2-3; TRBD2 matches 7 bases. Germline V gives CDR1 MGHDK, CDR2 SYGVNS. The CDR3 consists of 14 residues. V shed 6 bases and J 3 bases; nucleotides not matched to a gene: 6. The DNA of the CDR3 is TGTGCCAGCAGACCCTCGGGGGGAACAGATACGCAGTATTTT. Translation: CASRPSGGTDTQYF.

The chain is built from TRBV5-1 and TRBJ1-2; D might be TRBD1 (6 bases). With 4 bases removed from V and 6 bases from J, the gap between germline ends came to 16 bases. CDR3 size: 14 residues. CDR1 and CDR2 from the germline V gene are SGHRS and YFSETQ. Here the CDR3 reads CASSQQGEVHGYTF. DNA of the CDR3: TGCGCCAGCAGCCAACAGGGAGAGGTGCATGGCTACACCTTC.

J is TRBJ2-3 and V is TRBV19; D assignment may be TRBD1 or TRBD2 (5 bases each). CDR1 is LNHDA, CDR2 SQIVND, per germline (reference sequence). CDR3 length: 14 residues. Trimming stripped 6 bases from V and 2 bases from J, with 12 bases between. The CDR3 region has the DNA TGTGCCAGTAGCCTCCGGGACCTCACAGATACGCAGTATTTT. It encodes CASSLRDLTDTQYF.

The chain uses TRBV16 and TRBJ1-2; 11 bases line up with TRBD1. Germline CDR1 is KGHSY and CDR2 is FQNENV. This CDR3 has 16 residues. Trimming removed 8 bases from V and 1 base from J; junction bases left unmatched: 9. The CDR3: CASVRDRGTLNYGYTF. CDR3 nucleotides: TGTGCCAGCGTCCGGGACAGGGGGACGCTTAACTATGGCTACACCTTC.

The chain has TRBV5-6 and TRBJ1-2, with D possibly matching TRBD1 (5 bases). Germline V gene data show CDR1 as SGHDT and CDR2 as YYEEEE. The CDR3 contains 12 residues. V lost 3 bases and J lost 8, with 11 bases in between. The CDR3 DNA is TGTGCCAGCAGCTCCGGGACGGGGGGCTACACCTTC. Translation gives CASSSGTGGYTF.

The J gene is TRBJ2-3, the V gene TRBV29-1; 9 nucleotides match TRBD2. With 4 bases clipped from V and 4 bases from J, the junction kept 12 bases outside the gene matches. Germline V gene lookup returns CDR1 SQVTM and CDR2 ANQGSEA. This CDR3 contains 16 residues. The CDR3 protein is CSVGVHGGGAADTQYF. The CDR3 nucleotides are TGCAGCGTTGGAGTTCACGGCGGGGGGGCCGCAGATACGCAGTATTTT.

This chain uses TRBV7-3 with TRBJ2-3, with D unclear. Germline V gene lookup returns CDR1 SGHTA and CDR2 FQGTGA. V was trimmed by 3 bases and J by 4 bases, leaving 8 bases between them. The CDR3 is 13 residues long. CDR3 DNA: TGTGCCAGCAGCTTTGGCGCAGCAGATACGCAGTATTTT. Protein sequence: CASSFGAADTQYF.

The V call is TRBV9, the J call TRBJ2-7; 7 bases are shared with TRBD1. Germline CDR1 reads SGDLS; CDR2 reads YYNGEE. The trim removed 3 bases at V and 0 bases at J, leaving 3 bases unmatched. The CDR3 runs 14 residues. CDR3 sequence (DNA): TGTGCCAGCAGCGCCGGACAGGTCTCCTACGAGCAGTACTTC. This codes for CASSAGQVSYEQYF.

DNA for the CDR3: TGTGCCAGCAGCTCTCGGACTAGCGGGAGGGGAGAGCAGTACTTC. This sequence encodes CASSSRTSGRGEQYF. The chain joins TRBV14 to TRBJ2-7; 15 bases align to TRBD2. Trimming at V came to 5 bases and at J to 7 bases, leaving 6 bases not matched to a gene. The V gene's germline CDR1 is SGHDN and CDR2 FVKESK. This CDR3 has 15 residues.

V is TRBV6-6 and J is TRBJ2-7; TRBD1 aligns across 10 bases. Germline V gene data show CDR1 as MNHNY and CDR2 as SVGAGI (reference sequence). With V trimmed by 3 bases and J by 12 bases, 5 bases remained unmatched. The CDR3 covers 12 residues. The CDR3 sequence is CASSYGTGVSYF. The CDR3 bases are TGTGCCAGCAGTTATGGGACAGGGGTTTCGTACTTC.

The chain couples TRBV7-3 to TRBJ2-1, with 9 positions matching TRBD2. Germline trimming cut 3 bases from V and 6 bases from J; bases unmatched to any gene: 6. This CDR3 contains 15 residues. CDR1 and CDR2 from the germline V gene are SGHTA and FQGTGA. The DNA of the CDR3 is TGTGCCAGCAGCTTGTCCAGCGGGAGGACCAATGAGCAGTTCTTC. It specifies CASSLSSGRTNEQFF.

The chain has TRBV19 and TRBJ1-5; D gene ambiguous. The germline V gene has CDR1 LNHDA and CDR2 SQIVND (reference sequence). V dropped 8 bases and J dropped 0 bases, with 8 bases sitting between them. CDR3 length: 13 amino acids. DNA for the CDR3: TGTGCCAGTGCCCCCGGTAGCAATCAGCCCCAGCATTTT. Translating it yields CASAPGSNQPQHF.

The chain is built from TRBV27 and TRBJ1-1, with D possibly being TRBD1 (6 bases). Trimming shortened V by 9 bases and J by 1 base, and 12 bases separated the two germline ends. The CDR3 consists of 13 residues. Germline V gene lookup returns CDR1 MNHEY and CDR2 SMNVEV (reference sequence). The CDR3 bases are TGTGCCAGTGGACAGTGGGAGAACACTGAAGCTTTCTTT. Protein: CASGQWENTEAFF.

The chain employs TRBV7-8 and TRBJ1-1, with TRBD1 identical over 8 bases. Per germline, CDR1 SGHVS and CDR2 FQNEAQ. The CDR3 runs 14 residues. The J segment lost 5 bases and the V segment lost 6 bases, leaving 8 bases of the junction unmatched. This chain's CDR3 is CASRVDRGVTEAFF. The CDR3 coding sequence is TGTGCCAGCAGGGTCGACAGGGGAGTGACTGAAGCTTTCTTT.

V is TRBV30 and J is TRBJ2-2; D assignment may be TRBD1 or TRBD2 (5 bases each). The CDR3 sequence is 14 residues long. The germline V gene encodes CDR1 GTSNPN and CDR2 SVGIG (reference sequence). Trimming took off 3 bases at V and 7 bases at J, with 15 bases between the two ends. CDR3 sequence reads: CAWRTLGAHGELFF. DNA for the CDR3: TGTGCCTGGAGAACCCTCGGGGCGCACGGGGAGCTGTTTTTT.

The genes are TRBV14 and TRBJ2-7; TRBD2 matches at 7 bases. Germline V gene sequence: CDR1 SGHDN, CDR2 FVKESK. The V and J ends lost 6 bases and 0 bases, in that order; junction bases with no gene match: 11. CDR3 size: 16 residues. CDR3 protein: CASSPLSWEGSYEQYF. CDR3 nucleotide sequence: TGTGCCAGCAGTCCCCTTAGTTGGGAGGGCTCCTACGAGCAGTACTTC. Full variable domain (outside the CDR3, taken from reference TRBV14 and TRBJ2-7): EAGVTQFPSHSVIEKGQTVTLRCDPISGHDNLYWYRRVMGKEIKFLLHFVKESKQDESGMPNNRFLAERTGGTYSTLKVQPAELEDSGVYFCASSPLSWEGSYEQYFGPGTRLTVT.

V usage is TRBV4-3 and J usage is TRBJ2-3; the match to TRBD2 covers 12 bases. This CDR3 contains 15 residues. V gave up 4 bases and J gave up 6 bases; unmatched junction bases: 5. Looked up from germline, CDR1 is LGHNA and CDR2 is YSLEER. The CDR3 bases are TGCGCCAGCAGCCCTAGCGGGGGGGCGTCGGATACGCAGTATTTT. It yields the protein CASSPSGGASDTQYF.

The chain is built from TRBV4-3 and TRBJ1-6, with TRBD1 as a possible D gene (6 bases). The CDR3 loop spans 14 amino acids. V was trimmed by 4 bases and J by 11 bases, leaving 15 bases between them. In germline, CDR1 is LGHNA, CDR2 YSLEER. The CDR3 DNA reads TGCGCCAGCAGCCCTCAGAGGGGGACGGCACCCCTCCACTTT. It translates to CASSPQRGTAPLHF.

The J gene is TRBJ1-1, the V gene TRBV7-3; D remains unclear. The CDR3 runs 14 residues. Looked up from germline, CDR1 is SGHTA and CDR2 is FQGTGA. Trimming took 4 bases from V and 8 from J, leaving 17 bases between them. The CDR3: CASSSGPGVGEAFF. DNA for the CDR3: TGTGCCAGCAGCTCAGGACCTGGGGTCGGGGAAGCTTTCTTT.